Presented here are 27 T cell receptor beta chains from one specimen sequenced in a study of blood T cells in healthy people across ages. PCR was performed a second time for about 7 to 12 cycles using a sample-barcoded 5' primer and a J-beta primer mix. TCRdb analysed the 5' RACE reads with MiXCR anew, one entry per CDR3 protein. The sample contains around 1,100,000 distinct CDR3 sequences, 35% to 40% of which appear only once. The sequenced sample consisted of blood. The source of these receptors is a man between 18 and 29 years old in good health.

The rearrangement links TRBV5-1 to TRBJ2-1; perhaps TRBD2 as D (6 bases). The CDR3 is 15 residues long. The V gene lost 4 bases and the J gene lost 0 bases, with 11 bases spanning the gap. CDR1 is SGHRS, CDR2 YFSETQ, per germline. The CDR3 nucleotides are TGCGCCAGCAGCCGGGAGACAACCTCCTACAATGAGCAGTTCTTC. Protein sequence: CASSRETTSYNEQFF.

The chain recombines TRBV5-4 with TRBJ2-1; 7 nucleotides agree with TRBD2. The CDR3 has 18 residues. The germline gives CDR1 SGHNT, CDR2 YYREEE (reference sequence). Unmatched junction bases numbered 11, after V lost 1 base and J lost 1 base. The CDR3: CASSLTAGSIFSYNEQFF. CDR3 bases: TGTGCCAGCAGCTTGACAGCGGGGTCCATATTTTCCTACAATGAGCAGTTCTTC. The whole variable domain, remainder taken from reference TRBV5-4 and TRBJ2-1, is ETGVTQSPTHLIKTRGQQVTLRCSSQSGHNTVSWYQQALGQGPQFIFQYYREEENGRGNFPPRFSGLQFPNYSSELNVNALELDDSALYLCASSLTAGSIFSYNEQFFGPGTRLTVL.

J is TRBJ1-2 and V is TRBV20-1, with D unresolved. V lost 1 base and J lost 1, with 10 bases in between. Germline lookup yields CDR1 DFQATT and CDR2 SNEGSKA (reference sequence). This CDR3 contains 14 residues. CDR3 nucleotides: TGCAGTGCTAGAGTTGCAGGCCTTAACTATGGCTACACCTTC. Translating it yields CSARVAGLNYGYTF.

V is TRBV29-1 and J is TRBJ1-5; 10 bases fit TRBD1. V dropped 4 bases and J dropped 2; count of bases not matched to a gene: 2. The CDR3 runs 14 residues. Germline assignment: CDR1 SQVTM and CDR2 ANQGSEA. The CDR3 DNA is TGCAGCGTTGCAGGACAGGGGGGCAATCAGCCCCAGCATTTT. Encoded protein: CSVAGQGGNQPQHF.

In the case of this clonotype: The junction shows a germline mismatch at one end, possibly a read error. The CDR3 sequence: CTSSYSRGSYEQYF. CDR3 DNA: TGTACCAGCAGTTACTCCCGGGGCTCCTACGAGCAGTACTTC. The rearrangement links TRBV6-5 to TRBJ2-7; TRBD2 might be the D (5 bases). Germline V lookup: CDR1 MNHEY, CDR2 SVGAGI. The CDR3 spans 14 residues.

V usage is TRBV12-3 or TRBV12-4 and J usage is TRBJ2-7, with D possibly being TRBD2 (5 bases). Trimming cost V 1 base and J 5 bases, with 9 bases left between them. The CDR3 has 13 amino acids. CDR3 amino acids: CASSLGGVDEQYF. Written as DNA, the CDR3 is TGTGCCAGCAGTTTAGGGGGAGTTGACGAGCAGTACTTC.

The chain carries TRBV2 and TRBJ2-1, with TRBD1 identical over 10 bases. The CDR3 loop spans 15 amino acids. V lost 3 bases and J lost 6; bases outside the gene matches: 5. Germline V gene lookup returns CDR1 SNHLY and CDR2 FYNNEI. CDR3 DNA sequence: TGTGCCAGCAGTGACTACCGGGACAGGGGCAATGAGCAGTTCTTC. Protein product: CASSDYRDRGNEQFF.

This clonotype was counted a few times. This chain links TRBV7-8 with TRBJ1-1; D is possibly TRBD1 (6 bases). The V end lost 6 bases, the J end lost 5 bases, and 25 bases lay between the germline ends. The CDR3 contains 17 residues. CDR1 SGHVS and CDR2 FQNEAQ come from the germline V gene. DNA for the CDR3: TGTGCCAGCAGTTTTACAGGGAGCTTCGGGTTGGATACTGAAGCTTTCTTT. Translated: CASSFTGSFGLDTEAFF.

This clonotype was picked up many times. CDR3 sequence: CASSLSAGATKVYGYTF. DNA of the CDR3: TGTGCCAGCAGTTTATCAGCAGGGGCCACCAAGGTCTATGGCTACACCTTC. J is TRBJ1-2 and V is TRBV27; D may be TRBD1 (6 bases). CDR3 size: 17 residues. CDR1 is MNHEY and CDR2 is SMNVEV in the germline V gene (reference sequence). The V end lost 0 bases, the J end lost 4 bases, and 18 bases lay between the germline ends.

This sequence joins TRBV5-6 and TRBJ2-3; 8 nucleotides agree with TRBD2. Germline values: CDR1 SGHDT, CDR2 YYEEEE. The trim removed 4 bases at V and 3 bases at J, leaving 4 bases unmatched. The CDR3 contains 14 residues. The DNA of the CDR3 is TGTGCCAGCAGCGGGGGGACTAGAACAGATACGCAGTATTTT. Protein product: CASSGGTRTDTQYF.

This clonotype was observed a single time. V and J are TRBV29-1 and TRBJ2-4; no clear D gene. The DNA matches TRBJ2-7 better at its end, which makes the J call doubtful. Germline values: CDR1 SQVTM, CDR2 ANQGSEA. The CDR3 runs 12 residues. CDR3 sequence (DNA): TGCAGCGTTTGGTTACTCACCTACGAGCAGTACTTC. Translating gives CSVWLLTYEQYF.

This chain connects TRBV4-1 to TRBJ1-1; D call uncertain. Between the trimmed V and J ends, which lost 2 bases and 1 base, there was a span of 11 bases. This CDR3 spans 15 amino acids. Germline V gene data show CDR1 as MGHRA and CDR2 as YSYEKL. CDR3 in amino acids: CASSQPQLSNTEAFF. CDR3 coding DNA: TGCGCCAGCAGCCAACCTCAGCTCTCGAACACTGAAGCTTTCTTT.

The DNA for the CDR3 is TGTGCTAGTGCTCTGCGGGGGTACGAGCAGTACTTC. Its protein product is CASALRGYEQYF. The chain is built from TRBV12-5 and TRBJ2-4; TRBD2 agrees at 7 bases. TRBJ2-7 matches the DNA end more closely, so the J call is doubtful. This CDR3 spans 12 amino acids. Germline V CDR1 and CDR2: LGHNT, FRNRAP.

The chain links TRBV27 to TRBJ1-5; D perhaps matches TRBD1 (6 bases). The CDR3 spans 17 residues. Germline CDR1 is MNHEY and CDR2 is SMNVEV (reference sequence). The germline V and J ends were trimmed by 2 bases and 0 bases, with 14 bases remaining between them. In DNA, the CDR3 is TGTGCCAGCAGTTTACAGTCGGGGGGGCATAGCAATCAGCCCCAGCATTTT. This encodes CASSLQSGGHSNQPQHF.

This chain uses TRBV19 with TRBJ1-5, with 8 bases that match TRBD1. The V and J ends lost 5 bases and 2 bases, in that order; junction bases with no gene match: 14. Germline V lookup: CDR1 LNHDA, CDR2 SQIVND (reference sequence). The CDR3 extends over 18 amino acids. CDR3 sequence: CASSDPGQAIAGNQPQHF. The DNA of the CDR3 is TGTGCCAGTAGTGACCCGGGACAGGCTATAGCGGGCAATCAGCCCCAGCATTTT.

This rearrangement joins TRBV5-6 to TRBJ2-1; D perhaps matches TRBD2 (7 bases). CDR1 is SGHDT and CDR2 is YYEEEE in the germline V gene. Between the trimmed V and J ends, which lost 1 base and 10 bases, there was a span of 18 bases. The CDR3 covers 15 residues. The CDR3 nucleotides are TGTGCCAGCAGCTTGACGCGGGGGCGATCATTAGAGCAGTTCTTC. The encoded protein is CASSLTRGRSLEQFF.

With respect to this clonotype: Just one base apart from a much larger clone, this may be a read error. V gene TRBV20-1 combines with J gene TRBJ2-3, with unresolved D. Germline CDR1 is DFQATT and CDR2 is SNEGSKA (reference sequence). The CDR3 has 14 residues. The V end was cut by 6 bases, the J end by 4 bases, with 17 bases between. CDR3 protein: CSAPRASVADTQYF. Here the CDR3 DNA reads TGCAGTGCCCCCCGGGCGAGCGTGGCAGATACGCAGTATTTT.

The rearrangement joins TRBV6-6 to TRBJ2-1; perhaps TRBD2 as D (5 bases). V was shortened by 6 bases and J by 10 bases, with 19 bases between the two germline ends. Germline V gene data show CDR1 as MNHNY and CDR2 as SVGAGI (reference sequence). The CDR3 is 14 amino acids. CDR3 region: CASSHLGDPSEQFF. The CDR3 coding sequence is TGTGCCAGCAGCCACCTCGGGGATCCCAGCGAGCAGTTCTTC.

This clonotype was detected a few times. This chain joins TRBV2 and TRBJ2-4; TRBD2 aligns across 10 bases. After removal of 11 bases from V and 4 bases from J, the junction contained 5 bases not matched to a gene. Per the germline V gene, CDR1 is SNHLY and CDR2 is FYNNEI. The CDR3 extends over 13 amino acids. In DNA form, the CDR3 reads TGTGCCGGCCTACTAGCGGGGAAAAACATTCAGTACTTC. It specifies CAGLLAGKNIQYF.

The chain is built from TRBV28 and TRBJ2-1; perhaps TRBD1 as D (5 bases). This CDR3 spans 16 amino acids. Germline-derived CDR1 and CDR2 are MDHEN and SYDVKM. The germline V and J ends were trimmed by 5 bases and 0 bases, with 14 bases remaining between them. Here the CDR3 reads CASSTPQGNSYNEQFF. The CDR3 bases are TGTGCCAGCAGTACCCCTCAGGGAAACTCCTACAATGAGCAGTTCTTC.

This clonotype has a count of ten or more. The chain is built from TRBV12-3 or TRBV12-4 and TRBJ2-7; 10 bases are shared with TRBD1. Losses at the gene ends were 6 bases for V and 6 bases for J; bases not matched to a gene: 11. This CDR3 has 15 residues. The CDR3: CASSLRDRGLPEQYF. CDR3 coding DNA: TGTGCCAGCAGCCTCCGGGACAGGGGTTTGCCCGAGCAGTACTTC.

Of note for this clonotype: At one end, the junction sequence differs from germline, possibly due to a read error. This chain links TRBV6-6 with TRBJ2-4; a weak D match, TRBD1 (6 bases). Germline V CDR1 and CDR2: MNHNY, SVGAGI (reference sequence). This CDR3 region has 14 residues. Here the CDR3 reads CAGSYSSRGNIQYF. DNA of the CDR3: TGTGCCGGCAGTTACTCAAGCAGGGGAAACATTCAGTACTTC.

Only a few counts were recorded for this clonotype. The chain employs TRBV20-1 and TRBJ1-2, with D possibly TRBD1 on 6 matching bases. In germline, CDR1 is DFQATT, CDR2 SNEGSKA (reference sequence). Trimming removed 3 bases from V and 8 bases from J, with 22 bases in between. The CDR3 loop spans 15 amino acids. Here the CDR3 reads CSASPDYVTGHGYTF. DNA of the CDR3: TGCAGTGCTAGTCCAGACTACGTCACAGGGCACGGCTACACCTTC.

V usage is TRBV7-2 and J usage is TRBJ2-3, with 8 bases matching TRBD2. After removal of 5 bases from V and 11 bases from J, the junction contained 15 bases not matched to a gene. This CDR3 is 15 amino acids long. CDR1 is SGHTA, CDR2 FQGNSA, per germline. CDR3 in DNA: TGTGCCAGCAGCCTCTGGGGCGGGGGGCACCAGGGGCAGTATTTT. Protein product: CASSLWGGGHQGQYF.

The chain combines TRBV20-1 with TRBJ2-1; TRBD1 agrees at 7 bases. CDR3 length: 13 amino acids. The V gene end was trimmed by 6 bases and the J gene end by 1 base; junction bases not matched to a gene: 3. Germline V gives CDR1 DFQATT, CDR2 SNEGSKA (reference sequence). DNA of the CDR3: TGCAGTGCCCAGGGGGTTTCCTACAATGAGCAGTTCTTC. Encoded protein: CSAQGVSYNEQFF.

This sequence joins TRBV20-1 and TRBJ2-1; 9 bases agree with TRBD1. The J call is doubtful: the DNA matches TRBJ2-7 better. The CDR3 runs 17 residues. Germline-derived CDR1 and CDR2 are DFQATT and SNEGSKA (reference sequence). The CDR3 DNA sequence: TGCAGTGCTAGAGATCGGGGGGACAGGGACCTCTACAATGAGCAGTACTTC. Protein sequence: CSARDRGDRDLYNEQYF.

This chain uses TRBV12-3 or TRBV12-4 with TRBJ1-4, with TRBD1 as a possible D gene (5 bases). This CDR3 comprises 14 residues. Trimming took off 3 bases at V and 5 bases at J, with 10 bases between the two ends. The CDR3 nucleotides read TGTGCCAGCAGTTTGCGGGGACTAAATGAAAAACTGTTTTTT. Translating it yields CASSLRGLNEKLFF.